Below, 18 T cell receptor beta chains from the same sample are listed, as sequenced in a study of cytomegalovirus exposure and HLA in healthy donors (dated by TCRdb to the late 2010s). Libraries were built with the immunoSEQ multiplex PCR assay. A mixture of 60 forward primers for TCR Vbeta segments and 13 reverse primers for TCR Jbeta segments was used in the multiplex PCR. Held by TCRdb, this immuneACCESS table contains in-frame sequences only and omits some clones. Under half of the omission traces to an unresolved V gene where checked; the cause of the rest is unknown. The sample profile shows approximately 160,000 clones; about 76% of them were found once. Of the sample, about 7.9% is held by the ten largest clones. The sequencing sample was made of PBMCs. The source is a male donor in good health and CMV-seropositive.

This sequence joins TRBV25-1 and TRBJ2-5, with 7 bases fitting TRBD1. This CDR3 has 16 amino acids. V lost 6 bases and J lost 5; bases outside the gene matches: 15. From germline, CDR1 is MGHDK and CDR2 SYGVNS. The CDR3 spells CASRTDREMTMETQYF. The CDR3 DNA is TGTGCCAGCAGAACAGACAGGGAAATGACAATGGAGACCCAGTACTTC.

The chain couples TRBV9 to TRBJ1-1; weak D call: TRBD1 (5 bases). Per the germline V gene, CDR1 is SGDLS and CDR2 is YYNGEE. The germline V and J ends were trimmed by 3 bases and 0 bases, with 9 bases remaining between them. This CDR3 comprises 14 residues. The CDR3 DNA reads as TGTGCCAGCAGCGGTTCAGGGATGAACACTGAAGCTTTCTTT. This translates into CASSGSGMNTEAFF.

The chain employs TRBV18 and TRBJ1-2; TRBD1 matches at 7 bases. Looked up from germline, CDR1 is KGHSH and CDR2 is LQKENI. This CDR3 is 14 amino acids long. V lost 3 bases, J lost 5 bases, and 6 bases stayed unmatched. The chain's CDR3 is CASSPTGTAYGYTF. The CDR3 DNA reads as TGTGCCAGCTCACCGACAGGGACAGCGTATGGCTACACCTTC. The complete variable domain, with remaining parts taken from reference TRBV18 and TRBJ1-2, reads NAGVMQNPRHLVRRRGQEARLRCSPMKGHSHVYWYRQLPEEGLKFMVYLQKENIIDESGMPKERFSAEFPKEGPSILRIQQVVRGDSAAYFCASSPTGTAYGYTFGSGTRLTVV.

CDR3 sequence reads: CASTKKDRATEAFF. In DNA form, the CDR3 reads TGTGCCAGCACTAAGAAGGACAGGGCCACTGAAGCTTTCTTT. The V call is TRBV6-6, the J call TRBJ1-1; 8 positions agree with TRBD1. The V gene's germline CDR1 is MNHNY and CDR2 SVGAGI (reference sequence). The CDR3 runs 14 residues. The V gene end was trimmed by 7 bases and the J gene end by 4 bases; junction bases not matched to a gene: 8.

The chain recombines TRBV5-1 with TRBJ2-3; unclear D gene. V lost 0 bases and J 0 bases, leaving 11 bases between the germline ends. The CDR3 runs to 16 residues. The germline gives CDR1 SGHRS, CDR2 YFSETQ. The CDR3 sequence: CASSLVSSPSTDTQYF. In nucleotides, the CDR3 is TGCGCCAGCAGCTTGGTCAGTTCCCCTAGCACAGATACGCAGTATTTT.

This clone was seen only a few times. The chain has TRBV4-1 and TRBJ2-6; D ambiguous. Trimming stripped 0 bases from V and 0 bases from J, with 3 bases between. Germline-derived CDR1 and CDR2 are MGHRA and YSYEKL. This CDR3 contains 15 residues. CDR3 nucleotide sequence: TGCGCCAGCAGCCAAGATCTCTCTGGGGCCAACGTCCTGACTTTC. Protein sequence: CASSQDLSGANVLTF.

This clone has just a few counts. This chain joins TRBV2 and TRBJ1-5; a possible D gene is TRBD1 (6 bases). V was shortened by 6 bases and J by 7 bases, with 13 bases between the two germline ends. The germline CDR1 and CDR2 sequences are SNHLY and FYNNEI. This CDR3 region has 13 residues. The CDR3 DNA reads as TGTGCCAGCAGGGACAGCGCGCAACAGCCCCAGCATTTT. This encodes CASRDSAQQPQHF.

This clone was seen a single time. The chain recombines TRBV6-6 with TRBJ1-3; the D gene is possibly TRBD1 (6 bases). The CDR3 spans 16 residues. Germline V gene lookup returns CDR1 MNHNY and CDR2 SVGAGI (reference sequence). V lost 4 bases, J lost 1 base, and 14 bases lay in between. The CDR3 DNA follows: TGTGCCAGCAGTTGGCCGAAGGGGGGGTCTGGAAACACCATATATTTT. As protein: CASSWPKGGSGNTIYF.

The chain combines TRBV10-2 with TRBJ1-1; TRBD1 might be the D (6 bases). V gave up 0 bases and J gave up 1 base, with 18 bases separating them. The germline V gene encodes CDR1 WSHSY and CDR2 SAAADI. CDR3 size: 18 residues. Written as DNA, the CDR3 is TGCGCCAGCAGTGAGTCCGGGGACAACATTACTCCGAACACTGAAGCTTTCTTT. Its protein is CASSESGDNITPNTEAFF.

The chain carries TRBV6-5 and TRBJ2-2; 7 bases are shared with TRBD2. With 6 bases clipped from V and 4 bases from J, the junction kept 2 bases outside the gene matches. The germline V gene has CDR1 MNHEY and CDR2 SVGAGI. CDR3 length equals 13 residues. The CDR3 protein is CASSRGVTGELFF. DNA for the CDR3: TGTGCCAGCAGCCGGGGGGTCACCGGGGAGCTGTTTTTT.

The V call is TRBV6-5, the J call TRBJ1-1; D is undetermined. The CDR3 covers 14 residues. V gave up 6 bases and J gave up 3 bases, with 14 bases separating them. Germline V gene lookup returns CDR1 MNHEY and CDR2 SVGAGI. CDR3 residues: CASRRLASHTEAFF. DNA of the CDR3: TGTGCCAGCAGACGCTTGGCATCCCACACTGAAGCTTTCTTT.

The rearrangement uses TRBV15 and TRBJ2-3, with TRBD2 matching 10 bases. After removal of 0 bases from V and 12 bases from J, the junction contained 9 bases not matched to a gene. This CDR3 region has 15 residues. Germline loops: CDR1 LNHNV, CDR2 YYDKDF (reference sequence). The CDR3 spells CATSRDRGSGGVQYF. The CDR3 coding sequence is TGTGCCACCAGCAGAGATAGGGGGAGCGGGGGGGTCCAGTATTTT.

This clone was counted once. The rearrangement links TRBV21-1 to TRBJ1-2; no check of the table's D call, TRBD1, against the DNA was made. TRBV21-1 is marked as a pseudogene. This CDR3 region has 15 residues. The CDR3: CASSTRTAKGLGYTF. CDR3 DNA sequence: TGTGCCAGCAGCACCCGGACAGCGAAGGGGCTGGGCTACACCTTC.

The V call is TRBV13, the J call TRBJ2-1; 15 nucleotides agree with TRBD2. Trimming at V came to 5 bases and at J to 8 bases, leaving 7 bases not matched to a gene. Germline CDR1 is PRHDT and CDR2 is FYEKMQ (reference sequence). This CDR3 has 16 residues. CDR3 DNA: TGTGCCAGCAGCCCCAGGACTAGCGGGGGGGCGGATGAGCAGTTCTTC. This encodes CASSPRTSGGADEQFF.

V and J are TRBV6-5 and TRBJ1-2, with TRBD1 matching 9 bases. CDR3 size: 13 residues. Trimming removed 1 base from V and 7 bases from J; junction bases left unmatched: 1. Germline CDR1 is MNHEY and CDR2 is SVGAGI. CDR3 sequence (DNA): TGTGCCAGCAGTTACTTGGACAGGGGTGGCTACACCTTC. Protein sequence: CASSYLDRGGYTF.

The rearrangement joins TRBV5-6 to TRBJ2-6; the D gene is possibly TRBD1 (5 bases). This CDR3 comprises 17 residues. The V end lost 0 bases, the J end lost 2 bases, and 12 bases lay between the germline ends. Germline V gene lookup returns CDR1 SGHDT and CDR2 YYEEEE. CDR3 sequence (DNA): TGTGCCAGCAGCTTGGATAGTTCAGGGCCTGGGGCCAACGTCCTGACTTTC. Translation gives CASSLDSSGPGANVLTF.

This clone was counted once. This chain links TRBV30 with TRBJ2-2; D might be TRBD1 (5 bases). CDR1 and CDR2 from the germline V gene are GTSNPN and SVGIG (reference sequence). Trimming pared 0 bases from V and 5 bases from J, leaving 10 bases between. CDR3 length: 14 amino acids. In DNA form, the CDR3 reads TGTGCCTGGAGTGTAGGGGCAGGGACCGGGGAGCTGTTTTTT. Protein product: CAWSVGAGTGELFF.

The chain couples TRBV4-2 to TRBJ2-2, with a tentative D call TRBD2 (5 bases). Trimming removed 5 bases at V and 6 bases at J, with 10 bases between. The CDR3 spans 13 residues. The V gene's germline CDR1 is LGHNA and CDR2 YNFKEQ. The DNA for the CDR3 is TGTGCCAGCAGCTCTAGGGAGCCCGGGGAGCTGTTTTTT. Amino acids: CASSSREPGELFF.